This T cell receptor (beta chain) stems from a study of shared clonotypes between healthy human individuals (TCRdb year 2020). Study-level background: The cohort comprised a couple of women and a few men aged 18 to 49 years. For each donor, three plates each were used for CD4 naive and CD4 memory, two plates were used for CD8 naive, and one plate was used for CD8 memory. The study deeply sequenced blood TCR repertoires of about five healthy adults to estimate repertoire size and the extent of clonotype sharing between individuals. Different laboratories and diverse techniques were used to prepare libraries and sequence TCR repertoires, to increase sequencing depth and limit assay-specific biases. Between about 0.94 and 8.9 billion PBMCs per donor were obtained by leukapheresis. Points the paper makes about the study in general: Larger estimated clonotype richness was generally found for naive subsets than for memory subsets. Pairwise subsampling led to the expectation that sequencing depth would affect the degree of clonotype sharing among donors. Even with the large sequencing depth, rarefaction of the sorted-subset datasets indicated that sequencing was incomplete. Sharing across a few donors was observed for about 4.8% of naive CD4, over 3% of naive CD8, 2% to 2.5% of memory CD4, and around 0.42% of memory CD8 clonotypes. Compared with non-shared clonotypes, the clonotypes found in all four sorted-subset donors had higher generation probabilities. Sampling was restricted to blood, and TCR repertoires in tissues likely differ from the TCR repertoires found in blood. Because the study included only a small number of donors, the genetic and exposure-history diversity represented was limited.

Donors were healthy HIV-negative adults with no recently reported acute infections or vaccinations. Every donor was a Caucasian adult living in Nashville, Tennessee, USA. CD4+ T cells were enriched by magnetic negative selection; naive cells were then positively selected on CD45RA, and the negative fraction formed the memory subset. Blood was obtained by leukapheresis, after which PBMCs were separated by Ficoll-Histopaque density gradient centrifugation and cryopreserved in liquid nitrogen vapor phase. Analytical flow cytometry was used to check the purity and quantity of each magnetically sorted T cell population. Each sorted fraction had its genomic DNA isolated and then quantified by UV absorbance on a Nanodrop 2000c. With respect to this clone: The specificity of this receptor is unknown. The junction differs from germline at one of its ends, possibly a read error.

TCR CDR3 regions were amplified from genomic DNA by multiplex PCR using the deep immunoSEQ assay. Extracted genomic DNA from each cell subset was spread evenly across all wells of several immunoSEQ 96-well plates, with each plate serving as a replicate. For sorted subsets, approximately 200 ng of genomic DNA, equivalent to some 30,000 T cell genomes, went into each replicate PCR. Purified libraries were quantified with a Qubit 3.0 fluorometer, sized on a Bioanalyzer 2100, and re-quantified with the KAPA Library Quantification kit. Every immunoSEQ 96-well plate was sequenced on a separate single-read 150-cycle Illumina NextSeq 550 flow cell. As for the original processing: The immunoSEQ output contained only junctional sequences without quality scores, so filtering could not match that applied to full-length reads. Sequences were annotated with PyIR, a Python wrapper for IgBLAST v1.9, using IMGT germline references to assign V/J genes and CDR3. Reads were removed for weak V/J assignments (E-value above 1e-6), missing CDR3, stop codons, out-of-frame junctions, or ambiguous translated residues. V3J clonotypes were defined as sequences sharing the same inferred V gene, J gene, and CDR3 amino acid sequence. The percentage overlap between two repertoires was calculated by dividing the number of shared unique clonotypes by the size of the smaller repertoire. Three approaches were used to assess repertoire richness: RTK rarefaction, the Chao1 estimator, and Recon v2.1 estimates of unobserved clonotypes. Generation probabilities for all TCRbeta clonotypes obtained by the gDNA method from several donors were computed using OLGA. Not all clones reach the TCRdb copy of this immuneACCESS table, which keeps in-frame sequences only. Checked studies attribute under half of the gap to unresolved V genes and leave the rest unexplained. Clone size and V and J calls were adopted from that table, with D and trimming inferred from the DNA. This sample has about 710,000 clones in its table, and 72% of those were observed once. The ten biggest clones cover more than 1.5% of the sample.

The clonotype comes from a woman between 25 and 40 years old in good health. Sequencing was done on a sample of memory CD4+ T cells sorted from blood. The cell subset or site label, as the study defines it: CD45RA-negative fraction.

The CDR3 region reads CASSEASGASIDTQYF. The DNA sequence follows: TGCGCCAGCAGTGAGGCTAGCGGAGCGAGCATAGATACGCAGTATTTT. In this chain, TRBV10-2 is recombined with TRBJ2-3, with 7 bases aligning to TRBD2. The CDR3 runs 16 residues from the cysteine to the phenylalanine. The read is trimmed to its CDR3 DNA, 48 bases read in frame from base 1. CDR1 WSHSY and CDR2 SAAADI were looked up in the germline V gene.